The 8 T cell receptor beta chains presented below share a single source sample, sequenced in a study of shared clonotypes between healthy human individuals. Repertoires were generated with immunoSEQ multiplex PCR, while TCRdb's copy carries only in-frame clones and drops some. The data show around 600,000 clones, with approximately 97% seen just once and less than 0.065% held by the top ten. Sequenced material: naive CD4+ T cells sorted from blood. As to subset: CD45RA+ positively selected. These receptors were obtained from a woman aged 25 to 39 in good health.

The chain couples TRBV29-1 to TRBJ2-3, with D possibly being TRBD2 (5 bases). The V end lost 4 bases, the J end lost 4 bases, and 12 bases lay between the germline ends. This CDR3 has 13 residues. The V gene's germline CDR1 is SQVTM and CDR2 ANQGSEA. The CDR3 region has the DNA TGCAGCGTTGCTCGCATGGAGGCAGATACGCAGTATTTT. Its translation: CSVARMEADTQYF.

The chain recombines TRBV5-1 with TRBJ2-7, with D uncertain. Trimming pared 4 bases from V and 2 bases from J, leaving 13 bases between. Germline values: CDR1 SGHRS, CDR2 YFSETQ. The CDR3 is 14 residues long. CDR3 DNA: TGCGCCAGCAGCGTTCCAGGTCCCCCCTACGAGCAGTACTTC. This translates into CASSVPGPPYEQYF.

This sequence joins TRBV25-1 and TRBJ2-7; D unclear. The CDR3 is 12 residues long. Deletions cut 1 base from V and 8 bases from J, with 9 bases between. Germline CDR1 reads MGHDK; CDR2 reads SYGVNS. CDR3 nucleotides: TGTGCCAGCAGTGAATGGGCTAACAAGCAGTACTTC. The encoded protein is CASSEWANKQYF.

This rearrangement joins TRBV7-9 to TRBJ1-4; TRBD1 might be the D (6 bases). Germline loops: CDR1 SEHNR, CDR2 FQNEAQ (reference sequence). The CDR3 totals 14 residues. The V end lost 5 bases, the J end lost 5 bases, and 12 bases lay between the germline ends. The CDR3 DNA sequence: TGTGCCAGCAGCCCGACAGGAGTCAATGAAAAACTGTTTTTT. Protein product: CASSPTGVNEKLFF.

In DNA, the CDR3 is TGTGCCAGCTCCTCGGACAGGGCTGGAAACACCATATATTTT. Protein: CASSSDRAGNTIYF. The J gene is TRBJ1-3, the V gene TRBV18; 8 positions agree with TRBD1. The CDR3 loop spans 14 amino acids. Per the germline V gene, CDR1 is KGHSH and CDR2 is LQKENI. Germline trimming cut 6 bases from V and 2 bases from J; bases unmatched to any gene: 3.

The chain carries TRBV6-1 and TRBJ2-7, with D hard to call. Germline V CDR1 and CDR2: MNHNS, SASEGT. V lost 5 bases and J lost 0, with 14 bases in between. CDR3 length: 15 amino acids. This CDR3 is CASSSRHLSSYEQYF. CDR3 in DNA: TGTGCCAGCAGTTCCCGACACCTGAGCTCCTACGAGCAGTACTTC.

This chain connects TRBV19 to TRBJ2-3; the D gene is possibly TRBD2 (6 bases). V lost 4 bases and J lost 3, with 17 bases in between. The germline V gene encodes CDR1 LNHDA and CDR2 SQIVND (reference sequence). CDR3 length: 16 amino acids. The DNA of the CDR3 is TGTGCCAGTAGTACGGCAGGGAGGAGGGTAACAGATACGCAGTATTTT. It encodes CASSTAGRRVTDTQYF.

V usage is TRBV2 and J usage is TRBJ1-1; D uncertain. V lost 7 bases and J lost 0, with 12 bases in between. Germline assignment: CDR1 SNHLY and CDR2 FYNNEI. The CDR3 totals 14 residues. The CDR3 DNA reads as TGTGCCAGCAAGATCGACGGACTGAACACTGAAGCTTTCTTT. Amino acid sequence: CASKIDGLNTEAFF. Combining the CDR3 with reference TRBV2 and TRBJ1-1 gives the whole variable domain EPEVTQTPSHQVTQMGQEVILRCVPISNHLYFYWYRQILGQKVEFLVSFYNNEISEKSEIFDDQFSVERPDGSNFTLKIRSTKLEDSAMYFCASKIDGLNTEAFFGQGTRLTVV.